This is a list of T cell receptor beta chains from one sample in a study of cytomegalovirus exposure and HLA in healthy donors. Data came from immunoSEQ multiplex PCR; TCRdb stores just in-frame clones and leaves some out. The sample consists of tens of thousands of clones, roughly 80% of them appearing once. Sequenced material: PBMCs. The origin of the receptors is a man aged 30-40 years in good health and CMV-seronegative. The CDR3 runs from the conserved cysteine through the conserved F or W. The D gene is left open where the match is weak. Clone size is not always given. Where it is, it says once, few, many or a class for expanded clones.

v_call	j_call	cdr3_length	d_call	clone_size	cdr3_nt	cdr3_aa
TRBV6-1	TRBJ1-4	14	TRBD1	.	TGTGCCAGCAACAGGGGGCAAACTAATGAAAAACTGTTTTTT	CASNRGQTNEKLFF
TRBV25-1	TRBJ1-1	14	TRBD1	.	TGTGCCAGCAGTGAGGACAGGGTGCCCACTGAAGCTTTCTTT	CASSEDRVPTEAFF
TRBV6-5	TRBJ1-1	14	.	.	TGTGCCAGCAGTACCTCAGGGGTTCACACTGAAGCTTTCTTT	CASSTSGVHTEAFF
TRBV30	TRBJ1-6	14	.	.	TGTGCCTGGATGACAGATGAATATAATTCACCCCTCCACTTT	CAWMTDEYNSPLHF
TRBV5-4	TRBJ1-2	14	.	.	TGTGCCAGCAGCTTGATTAGCAGAAACTATGGCTACACCTTC	CASSLISRNYGYTF
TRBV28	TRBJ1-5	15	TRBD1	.	TGTGCCAGCAGGTCGGGACAGCTCGGCAATCAGCCCCAGCATTTT	CASRSGQLGNQPQHF
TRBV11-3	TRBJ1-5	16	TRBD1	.	TGTGCCAGCAGCTCCCGGGACAGGGAACAGCATCAGCCCCAGCATTTT	CASSSRDREQHQPQHF
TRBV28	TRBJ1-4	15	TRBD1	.	TGTGCCAGCAGTTTCAACAGGGGAGGCAGTGAAAAACTGTTTTTT	CASSFNRGGSEKLFF
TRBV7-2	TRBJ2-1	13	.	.	TGTGCCAGCAGCTTAGATAGGGGCAATGAGCAGTTCTTC	CASSLDRGNEQFF
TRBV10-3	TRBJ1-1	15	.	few	TGTGCCATCAGTGAATACGGACAGAAGAACACTGAAGCTTTCTTT	CAISEYGQKNTEAFF
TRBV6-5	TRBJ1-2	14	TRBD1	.	TGTGCCAGCAGTTCAGGGGGAAATGGATATGGCTACACCTTC	CASSSGGNGYGYTF
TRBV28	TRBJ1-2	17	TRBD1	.	TGTGCCAGCAGGCACGGCGGACAGGGCGCCCATAACTATGGCTACACCTTC	CASRHGGQGAHNYGYTF
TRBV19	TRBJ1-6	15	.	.	TGTGCCAGTAGTATAAATTGGCATGAGGATTCACCCCTCCACTTT	CASSINWHEDSPLHF
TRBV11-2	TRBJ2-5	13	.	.	TGTGCCAGCAGCTTGGTAGGGGTAGAGACCCAGTACTTC	CASSLVGVETQYF
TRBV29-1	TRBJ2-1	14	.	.	TGCAGCGTTGTGGGGCGGTTCTCCTACAATGAGCAGTTCTTC	CSVVGRFSYNEQFF
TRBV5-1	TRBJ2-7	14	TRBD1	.	TGCGCCAGCAGCTCTCAAACAGGGGACTACGAGCAGTACTTC	CASSSQTGDYEQYF
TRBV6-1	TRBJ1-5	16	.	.	TGTGCCAGCAGTGAGGGGGGTCCCCTACTTCATCAGCCCCAGCATTTT	CASSEGGPLLHQPQHF
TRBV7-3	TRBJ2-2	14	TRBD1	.	TGTGCCAGCAGCTTCACAGGGGAATCCGGGGAGCTGTTTTTT	CASSFTGESGELFF
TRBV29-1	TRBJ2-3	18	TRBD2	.	TGCAGCGTTGAAGCTCTAGCGGGGGCGCACTCTAGCACAGATACGCAGTATTTT	CSVEALAGAHSSTDTQYF
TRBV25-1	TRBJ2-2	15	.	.	TGTGCCAGCAGTGAATCAGGGTTCGGCACCGGGGAGCTGTTTTTT	CASSESGFGTGELFF
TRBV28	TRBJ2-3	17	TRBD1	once	TGTGCCAGCAGTCCTGGGGACAGGGGGCTCAGCACAGATACGCAGTATTTT	CASSPGDRGLSTDTQYF
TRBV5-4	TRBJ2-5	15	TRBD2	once	TGTGCCAGCAGCACCGAGCGGGGGGGCTATGAGACCCAGTACTTC	CASSTERGGYETQYF
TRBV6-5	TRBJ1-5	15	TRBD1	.	TGTGCCAGCAGTTACTCGGGGACAGGGGATCAGCCCCAGCATTTT	CASSYSGTGDQPQHF
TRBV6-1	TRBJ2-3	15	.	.	TGTGCCAGCAGTGAAGGAAAGGGGAGCACAGATACGCAGTATTTT	CASSEGKGSTDTQYF
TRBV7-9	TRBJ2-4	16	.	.	TGTGCCAGCAGCTTAGCGAACAGACCTTGGGGCAACATTCAGTACTTC	CASSLANRPWGNIQYF
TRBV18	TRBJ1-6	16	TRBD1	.	TGTGCCAGCTCAGAGAGGGGGACAGGAGATAATTCACCCCTCCACTTT	CASSERGTGDNSPLHF
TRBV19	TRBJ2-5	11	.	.	TGTGCCAGTAGTCTACGGGAGACCCAGTACTTC	CASSLRETQYF
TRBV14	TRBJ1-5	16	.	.	TGTGCCAGCAGCCAAGATGGGCAGAAGGGCAATCAGCCCCAGCATTTT	CASSQDGQKGNQPQHF
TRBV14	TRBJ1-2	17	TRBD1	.	TGTGCCAGCAGCCCCCTCGGGACAGGGAACTTGGGCTATGGCTACACCTTC	CASSPLGTGNLGYGYTF
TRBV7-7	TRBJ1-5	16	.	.	TGTGCCAGCAGTTTACGCTCGGGGGTGAGCAATCAGCCCCAGCATTTT	CASSLRSGVSNQPQHF
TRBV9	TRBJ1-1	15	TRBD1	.	TGTGCCAGCAGCGGACAGGGGGCGAGTGACACTGAAGCTTTCTTT	CASSGQGASDTEAFF
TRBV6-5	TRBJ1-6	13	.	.	TGTGCCACCTCGGGCGGGGGGGATTCACCCCTCCACTTT	CATSGGGDSPLHF
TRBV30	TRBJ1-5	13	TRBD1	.	TGTGCCTGCAGGACAGGGGGAAATCAGCCCCAGCATTTT	CACRTGGNQPQHF
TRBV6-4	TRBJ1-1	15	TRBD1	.	TGTGCCAGCAGTGATGGAACAGGGGGCTGGTCTGAAGCTTTCTTT	CASSDGTGGWSEAFF
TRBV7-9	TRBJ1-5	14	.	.	TGTGCCAGCAGCTTAGGCGGGGGAAATCAGCCCCAGCATTTT	CASSLGGGNQPQHF
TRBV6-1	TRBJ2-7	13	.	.	TGTGCCAGCAGTGAAGGGCAGCGTTACGAGCAGTACTTC	CASSEGQRYEQYF
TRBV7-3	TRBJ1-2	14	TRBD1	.	TGTGCCAGCAGCTTAACCCCGGGACAGGGCATATACACCTTC	CASSLTPGQGIYTF
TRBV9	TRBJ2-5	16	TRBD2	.	TGTGCCAGCAGCCCTACGACTAGCGGGGGCTGGGAGACCCAGTACTTC	CASSPTTSGGWETQYF
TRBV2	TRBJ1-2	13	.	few	TGTGCCAGCAAGTTCCAGGGAGGCTATGGCTACACCTTC	CASKFQGGYGYTF
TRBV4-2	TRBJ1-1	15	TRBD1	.	TGTGCCAGCAGAGGGACAGGAAATGGTGAGGCTGAAGCTTTCTTT	CASRGTGNGEAEAFF
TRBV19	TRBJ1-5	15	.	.	TGTGCCAGTAGTATAGATGGAGGGGACAATCAGCCCCAGCATTTT	CASSIDGGDNQPQHF
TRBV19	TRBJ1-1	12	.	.	TGTGCCATAGGGGCGCCGGGCACTGAAGCTTTCTTT	CAIGAPGTEAFF